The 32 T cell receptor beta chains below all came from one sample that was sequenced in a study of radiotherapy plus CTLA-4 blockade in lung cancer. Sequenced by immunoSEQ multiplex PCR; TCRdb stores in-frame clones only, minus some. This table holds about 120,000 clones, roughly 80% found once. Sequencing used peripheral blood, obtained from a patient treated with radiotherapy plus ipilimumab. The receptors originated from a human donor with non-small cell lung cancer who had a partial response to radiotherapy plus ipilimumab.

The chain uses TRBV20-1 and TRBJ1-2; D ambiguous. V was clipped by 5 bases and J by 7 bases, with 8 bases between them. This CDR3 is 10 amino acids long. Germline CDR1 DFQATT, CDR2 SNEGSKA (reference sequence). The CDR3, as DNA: TGCAGTGCTTTGCGAAGTGGCTACACCTTC. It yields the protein CSALRSGYTF.

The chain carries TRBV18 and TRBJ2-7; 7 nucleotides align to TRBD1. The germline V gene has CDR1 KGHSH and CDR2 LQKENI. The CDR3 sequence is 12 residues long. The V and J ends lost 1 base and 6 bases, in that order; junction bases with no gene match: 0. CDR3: CASSPQGAEQYV. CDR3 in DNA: TGTGCCAGCTCACCACAGGGGGCCGAGCAGTACGTC.

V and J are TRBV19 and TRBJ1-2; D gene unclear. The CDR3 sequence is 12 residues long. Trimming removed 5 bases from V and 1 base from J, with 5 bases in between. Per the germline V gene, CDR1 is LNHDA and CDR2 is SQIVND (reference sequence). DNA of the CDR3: TGTGCCAGTAGTCCGGGTAACTATGGCTACACCTTC. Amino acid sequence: CASSPGNYGYTF.

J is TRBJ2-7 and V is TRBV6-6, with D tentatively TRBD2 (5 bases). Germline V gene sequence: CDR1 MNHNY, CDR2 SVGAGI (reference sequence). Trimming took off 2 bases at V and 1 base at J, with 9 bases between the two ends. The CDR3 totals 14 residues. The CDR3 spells CASSYHRESYEQYF. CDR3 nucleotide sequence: TGTGCCAGCAGTTACCACCGGGAATCCTACGAGCAGTACTTC.

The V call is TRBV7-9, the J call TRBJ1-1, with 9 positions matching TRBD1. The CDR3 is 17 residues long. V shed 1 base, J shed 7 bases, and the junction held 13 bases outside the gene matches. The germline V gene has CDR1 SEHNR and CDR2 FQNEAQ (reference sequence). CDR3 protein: CASSLDVGGTGLFEAFF. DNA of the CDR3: TGTGCCAGCAGCTTAGATGTAGGGGGGACAGGGTTGTTTGAAGCTTTCTTT.

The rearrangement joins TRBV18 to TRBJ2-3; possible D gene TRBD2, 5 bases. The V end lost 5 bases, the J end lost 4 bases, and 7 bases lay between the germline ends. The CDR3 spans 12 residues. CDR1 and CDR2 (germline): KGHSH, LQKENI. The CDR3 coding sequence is TGTGCCAGCTCATTGGAGGCAGATACGCAGTATTTT. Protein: CASSLEADTQYF.

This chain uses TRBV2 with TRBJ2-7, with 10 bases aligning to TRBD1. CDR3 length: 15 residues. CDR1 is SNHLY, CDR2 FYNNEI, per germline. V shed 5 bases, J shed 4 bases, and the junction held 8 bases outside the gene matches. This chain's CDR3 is CASSLGDRGRYEQYV. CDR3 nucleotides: TGTGCCAGCAGTCTGGGGGACAGGGGACGGTACGAGCAGTACGTC.

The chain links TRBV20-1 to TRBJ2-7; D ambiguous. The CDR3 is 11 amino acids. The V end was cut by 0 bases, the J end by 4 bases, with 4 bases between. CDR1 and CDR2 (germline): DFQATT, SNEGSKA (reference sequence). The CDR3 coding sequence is TGCAGTGCTAGAGAGAGATACGAGCAGTACTTC. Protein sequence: CSARERYEQYF.

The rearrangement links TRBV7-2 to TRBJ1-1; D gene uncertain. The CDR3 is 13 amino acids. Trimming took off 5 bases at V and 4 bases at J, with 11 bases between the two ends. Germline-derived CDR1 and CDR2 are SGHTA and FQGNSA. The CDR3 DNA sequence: TGTGCCAGCAGCGACGCCGGGAGCACTGAAGCTTTCTTT. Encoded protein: CASSDAGSTEAFF.

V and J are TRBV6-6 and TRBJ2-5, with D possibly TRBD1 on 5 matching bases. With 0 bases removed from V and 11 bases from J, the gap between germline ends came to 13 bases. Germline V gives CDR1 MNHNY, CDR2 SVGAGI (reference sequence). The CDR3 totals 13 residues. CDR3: CASSYSTDTEQYF. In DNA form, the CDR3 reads TGTGCCAGCAGTTACTCGACGGACACGGAGCAGTACTTC.

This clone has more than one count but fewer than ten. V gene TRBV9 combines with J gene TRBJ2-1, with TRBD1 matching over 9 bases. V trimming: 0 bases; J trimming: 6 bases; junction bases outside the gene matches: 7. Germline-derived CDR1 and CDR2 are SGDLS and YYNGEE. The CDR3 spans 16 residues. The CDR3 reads CASSVVAGQGPNEQFF. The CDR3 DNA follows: TGTGCCAGCAGCGTAGTTGCGGGACAGGGACCCAATGAGCAGTTCTTC.

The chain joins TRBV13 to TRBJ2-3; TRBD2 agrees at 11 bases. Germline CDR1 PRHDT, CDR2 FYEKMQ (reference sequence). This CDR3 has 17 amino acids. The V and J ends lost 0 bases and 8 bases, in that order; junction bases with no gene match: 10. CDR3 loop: CASSLGPSGRTPPTQYF. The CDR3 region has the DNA TGTGCCAGCAGCTTAGGTCCTAGCGGGAGGACCCCCCCTACGCAGTATTTT.

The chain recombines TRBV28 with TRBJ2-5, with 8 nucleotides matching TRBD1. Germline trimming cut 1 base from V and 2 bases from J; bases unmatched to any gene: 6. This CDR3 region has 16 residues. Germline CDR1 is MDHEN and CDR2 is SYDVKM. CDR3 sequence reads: CASSLLETGAQETQYF. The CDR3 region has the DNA TGTGCCAGCAGTTTATTGGAGACAGGGGCGCAAGAGACCCAGTACTTC.

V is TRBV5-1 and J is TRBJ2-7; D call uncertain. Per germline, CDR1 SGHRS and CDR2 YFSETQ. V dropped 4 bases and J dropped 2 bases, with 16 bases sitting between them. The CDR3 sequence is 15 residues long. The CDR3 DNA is TGCGCCAGCAGCCTAAAGAGAGGCAGCACCTACGAGCAGTACTTC. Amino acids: CASSLKRGSTYEQYF.

CDR3 residues: CASRRHYISPLHF. The CDR3 DNA reads TGTGCCAGCCGACGACATTACATTTCACCCCTCCACTTT. The chain employs TRBV28 and TRBJ1-6; the D is unclear. The CDR3 is made up of 13 amino acids. V was trimmed by 8 bases and J by 9 bases, leaving 14 bases between them. Per germline, CDR1 MDHEN and CDR2 SYDVKM.

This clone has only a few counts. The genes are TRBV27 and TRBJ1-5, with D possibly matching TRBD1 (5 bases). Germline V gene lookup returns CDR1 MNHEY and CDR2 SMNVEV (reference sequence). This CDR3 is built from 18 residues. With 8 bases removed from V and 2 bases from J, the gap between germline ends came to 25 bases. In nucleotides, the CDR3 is TGTGCCAGCCGAGACTTACGGGACTCCCCCAAAGGCAATCAGCCCCAGCATTTT. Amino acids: CASRDLRDSPKGNQPQHF.

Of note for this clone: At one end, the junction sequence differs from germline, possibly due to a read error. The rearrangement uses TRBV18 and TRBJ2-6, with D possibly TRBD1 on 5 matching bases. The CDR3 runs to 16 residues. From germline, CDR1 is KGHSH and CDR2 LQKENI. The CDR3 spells CASSPRSGSGANALTF. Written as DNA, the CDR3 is TGTGCCAGCTCACCACGATCAGGCTCTGGGGCCAACGCCCTGACTTTC.

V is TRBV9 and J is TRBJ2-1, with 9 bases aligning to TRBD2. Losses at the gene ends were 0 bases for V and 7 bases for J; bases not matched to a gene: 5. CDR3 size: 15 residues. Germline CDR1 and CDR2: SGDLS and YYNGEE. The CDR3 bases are TGTGCCAGCAGCGTAGGAGGACTAGCGTTGAATGAGCAGTTCTTC. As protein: CASSVGGLALNEQFF. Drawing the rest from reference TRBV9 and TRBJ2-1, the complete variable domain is DSGVTQTPKHLITATGQRVTLRCSPRSGDLSVYWYQQSLDQGLQFLIQYYNGEERAKGNILERFSAQQFPDLHSELNLSSLELGDSALYFCASSVGGLALNEQFFGPGTRLTVL.

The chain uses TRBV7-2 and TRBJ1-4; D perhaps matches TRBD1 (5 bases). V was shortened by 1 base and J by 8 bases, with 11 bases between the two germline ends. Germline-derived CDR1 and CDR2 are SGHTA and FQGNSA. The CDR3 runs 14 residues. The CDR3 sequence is CASSLVWGGEKLFF. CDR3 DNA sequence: TGTGCCAGCAGCTTAGTGTGGGGCGGCGAAAAACTGTTTTTT.

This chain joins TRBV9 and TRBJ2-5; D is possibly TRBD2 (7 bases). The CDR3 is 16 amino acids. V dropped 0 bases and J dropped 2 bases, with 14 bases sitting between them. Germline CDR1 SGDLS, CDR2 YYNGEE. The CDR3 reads CASSVGGGGGQETQYF. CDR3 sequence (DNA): TGTGCCAGCAGCGTAGGGGGGGGAGGGGGTCAAGAGACCCAGTACTTC. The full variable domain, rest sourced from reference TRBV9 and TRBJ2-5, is DSGVTQTPKHLITATGQRVTLRCSPRSGDLSVYWYQQSLDQGLQFLIQYYNGEERAKGNILERFSAQQFPDLHSELNLSSLELGDSALYFCASSVGGGGGQETQYFGPGTRLLVL.

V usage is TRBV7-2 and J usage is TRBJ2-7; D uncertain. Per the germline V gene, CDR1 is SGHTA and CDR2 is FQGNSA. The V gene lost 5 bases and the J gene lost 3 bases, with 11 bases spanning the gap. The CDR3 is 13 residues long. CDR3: CASSASPHYEQYV. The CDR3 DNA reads TGTGCCAGCAGCGCCAGCCCACACTACGAGCAGTACGTC.

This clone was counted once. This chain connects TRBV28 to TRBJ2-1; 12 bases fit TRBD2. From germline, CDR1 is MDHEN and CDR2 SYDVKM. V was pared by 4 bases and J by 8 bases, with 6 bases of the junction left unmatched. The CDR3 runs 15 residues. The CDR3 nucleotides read TGTGCCAGCAGTTCAAGACTAGCGGGAGTCTATGAGCAGTTCTTC. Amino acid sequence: CASSSRLAGVYEQFF.

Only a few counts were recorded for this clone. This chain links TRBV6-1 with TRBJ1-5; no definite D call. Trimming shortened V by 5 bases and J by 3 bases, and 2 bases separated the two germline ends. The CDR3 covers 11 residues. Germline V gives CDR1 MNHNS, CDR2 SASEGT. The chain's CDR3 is CASSLNQPQHF. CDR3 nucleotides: TGTGCCAGCAGTCTCAATCAGCCCCAGCATTTT.

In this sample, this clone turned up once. The DNA for the CDR3 is TGCGCCAGCAGATCTCAGGGGAACTATGGCTACACCTTC. It yields the protein CASRSQGNYGYTF. This chain uses TRBV5-1 with TRBJ1-2; a weak D match, TRBD1 (6 bases). The V and J ends lost 5 bases and 2 bases respectively, with 10 bases between them. Germline V gene data show CDR1 as SGHRS and CDR2 as YFSETQ. This CDR3 has 13 amino acids.

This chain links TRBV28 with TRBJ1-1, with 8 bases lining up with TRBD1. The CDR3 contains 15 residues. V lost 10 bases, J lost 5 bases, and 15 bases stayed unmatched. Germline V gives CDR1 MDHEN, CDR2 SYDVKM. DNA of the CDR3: TGTGCCACGAGGATGTCTATGCGACAGGGGACTGAAGCTTTCTTT. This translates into CATRMSMRQGTEAFF.

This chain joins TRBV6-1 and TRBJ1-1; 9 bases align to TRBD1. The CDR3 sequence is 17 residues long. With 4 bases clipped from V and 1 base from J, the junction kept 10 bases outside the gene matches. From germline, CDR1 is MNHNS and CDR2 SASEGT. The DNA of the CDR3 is TGTGCCAGCAGTGCCGTCCCGGGACAGGGTTGGAACACTGAAGCTTTCTTT. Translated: CASSAVPGQGWNTEAFF.

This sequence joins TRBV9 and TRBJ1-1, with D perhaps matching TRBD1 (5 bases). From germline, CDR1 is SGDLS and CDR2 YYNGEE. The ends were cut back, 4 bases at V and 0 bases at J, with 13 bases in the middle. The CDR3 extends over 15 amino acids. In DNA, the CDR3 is TGTGCCAGCAGCTTAATGGGGGGGATGAACACTGAAGCTTTCTTT. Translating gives CASSLMGGMNTEAFF.

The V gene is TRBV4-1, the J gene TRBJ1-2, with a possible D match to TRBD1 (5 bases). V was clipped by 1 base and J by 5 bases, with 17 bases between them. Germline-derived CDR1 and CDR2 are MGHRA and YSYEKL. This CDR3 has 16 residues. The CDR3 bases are TGCGCCAGCAGCCAAGTCAGGGTAAACCCTCATTATGGCTACACCTTC. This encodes CASSQVRVNPHYGYTF.

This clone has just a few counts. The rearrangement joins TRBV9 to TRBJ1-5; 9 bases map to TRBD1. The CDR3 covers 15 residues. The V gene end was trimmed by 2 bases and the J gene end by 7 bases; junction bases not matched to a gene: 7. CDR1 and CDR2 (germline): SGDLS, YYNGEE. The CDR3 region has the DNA TGTGCCAGCAGCGTGTCCGGGACAGGGTTGCAGCCCCAGCATTTT. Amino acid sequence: CASSVSGTGLQPQHF.

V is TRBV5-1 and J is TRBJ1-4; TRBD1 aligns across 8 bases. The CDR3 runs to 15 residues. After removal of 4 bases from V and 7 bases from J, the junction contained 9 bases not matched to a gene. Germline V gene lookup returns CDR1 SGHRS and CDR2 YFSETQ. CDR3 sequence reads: CASSEGQGVAEKLFF. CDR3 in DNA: TGCGCCAGCAGCGAAGGACAGGGTGTAGCTGAAAAACTGTTTTTT.

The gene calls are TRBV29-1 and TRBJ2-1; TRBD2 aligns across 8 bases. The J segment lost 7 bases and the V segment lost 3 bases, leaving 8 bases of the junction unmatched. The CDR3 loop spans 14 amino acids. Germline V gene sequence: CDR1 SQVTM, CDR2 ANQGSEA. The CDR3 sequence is CSVDASGSSNEQFF. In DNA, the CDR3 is TGCAGCGTTGATGCCAGCGGGAGTAGTAATGAGCAGTTCTTC.

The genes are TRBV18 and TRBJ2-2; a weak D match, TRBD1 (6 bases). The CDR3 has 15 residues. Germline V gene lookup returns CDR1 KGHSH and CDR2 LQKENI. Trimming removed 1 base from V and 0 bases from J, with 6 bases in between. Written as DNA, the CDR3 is TGTGCCAGCTCACCACAGGGGGCGAACACCGGGGAGCTGTTTTTT. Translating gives CASSPQGANTGELFF.